Below, 23 T cell receptor beta chains from the same sample are listed, as sequenced in a study of Ad26.COV2.S vaccination and SARS-CoV-2 variants (dated by TCRdb to about 2021). The library was built by means of the immunoSEQ multiplex PCR assay. In TCRdb, the immuneACCESS table is reduced to in-frame sequences with V and J assigned. These tables do not hold every clone; where another copy was compared, an unresolved V gene accounts for under half, and the others remain unexplained. This sample has fewer than 400,000 clones in its table, and 88% of those were observed once. The ten largest clones add up to around 3.4% of the sample. Read against the paper, the sample's treatment or condition label means: around 19 received Ad26.COV2.S at low or high dose, single or two shots; 5 received placebo; per-sample allocation not given. For vaccine and placebo recipients, repertoires were sequenced using samples collected on day 63 after the first injection.

The sequenced sample was peripheral blood, obtained in a trial of Ad26.COV2.S vaccine versus placebo. All receptors come from a person between 18 and 59 years old who received the Ad26.COV2.S COVID-19 vaccine or a placebo.

V is TRBV12-5 and J is TRBJ1-2, with 8 nucleotides matching TRBD1. The CDR3 extends over 14 amino acids. The ends lost 6 bases at V and 5 bases at J; junction bases unmatched: 8. Germline V CDR1 and CDR2: LGHNT, FRNRAP. The CDR3 is CASGGDRGLYGYTF. As DNA, the CDR3 is TGTGCTAGTGGGGGTGACAGGGGACTTTATGGCTACACCTTC.

This chain joins TRBV5-6 and TRBJ1-2; D is unresolved. V lost 0 bases, J lost 8 bases, and 17 bases lay in between. Germline loops: CDR1 SGHDT, CDR2 YYEEEE. The CDR3 contains 15 residues. CDR3 DNA: TGTGCCAGCAGCTTGGTTTCTCGGCAGTTGGGGGGCTACACCTTC. Amino acid sequence: CASSLVSRQLGGYTF.

With respect to this clone: The junction differs from germline at one of its ends, possibly a read error. The V and J genes are TRBV7-2 and TRBJ1-6; TRBD1 matches 7 bases. This CDR3 has 15 residues. The germline V gene encodes CDR1 SGHTA and CDR2 FQGNSA. The CDR3 region is CASRLDRALNSPLHF. The CDR3, as DNA: TGTGCCAGCAGATTAGACAGGGCCCTAAATTCACCCCTCCACTTT.

The rearrangement links TRBV5-4 to TRBJ2-3, with TRBD1 matching 11 bases. CDR1 is SGHNT, CDR2 YYREEE, per germline (reference sequence). The CDR3 totals 16 residues. J lost 0 bases, V lost 3 bases, and 3 bases had no gene match. As DNA, the CDR3 is TGTGCCAGCAGCTCGGGACAGGGGGTTAGCACAGATACGCAGTATTTT. It translates to CASSSGQGVSTDTQYF.

The rearrangement links TRBV5-1 to TRBJ2-3; 12 bases map to TRBD2. Germline CDR1 SGHRS, CDR2 YFSETQ. J gave up 8 bases and V 1 base, and 8 bases lay outside the gene matches. This CDR3 contains 16 residues. CDR3 protein: CASSLLASGGVRTQYF. DNA for the CDR3: TGCGCCAGCAGCTTGTTGGCTAGCGGGGGGGTCCGTACGCAGTATTTT.

DNA for the CDR3: TGTGCCAGCAGGACAGGGACCACAGATACGCAGTATTTT. The encoded protein is CASRTGTTDTQYF. The chain uses TRBV6-5 and TRBJ2-3, with TRBD1 identical over 7 bases. The V and J ends lost 6 bases and 2 bases, in that order; junction bases with no gene match: 2. CDR1 is MNHEY, CDR2 SVGAGI, per germline. This CDR3 has 13 amino acids.

In nucleotides, the CDR3 is TGTGCCAGCAGCCAAGTGATTCGCCGACTAGCGACCTACAATGAGCAGTTCTTC. This sequence encodes CASSQVIRRLATYNEQFF. The chain employs TRBV3-1 (or the pseudogene TRBV3-2) and TRBJ2-1; 8 nucleotides line up with TRBD2. The V gene end was trimmed by 1 base and the J gene end by 2 bases; junction bases not matched to a gene: 10. Germline CDR1 and CDR2: LGHDT and YNNKEL (reference sequence). This CDR3 region has 18 residues.

The chain couples TRBV11-2 to TRBJ1-5; TRBD1 might be the D (5 bases). Trimming removed 1 base from V and 5 bases from J, with 9 bases in between. The germline CDR1 and CDR2 sequences are SGHAT and FQNNGV. The CDR3 spans 14 residues. CDR3 DNA: TGTGCCAGCAGCTTAGCGAGGGGCGATCAGCCCCAGCATTTT. The encoded protein is CASSLARGDQPQHF.

This sequence joins TRBV9 and TRBJ1-2; D ambiguous. Trimming took 0 bases from V and 8 from J, leaving 14 bases between them. Germline CDR1 is SGDLS and CDR2 is YYNGEE. The CDR3 extends over 14 amino acids. This CDR3 reads CASSVDANAKGYTF. CDR3 coding DNA: TGTGCCAGCAGCGTAGATGCGAATGCGAAAGGCTACACCTTC. Variable domain in full (rest from reference TRBV9 and TRBJ1-2): DSGVTQTPKHLITATGQRVTLRCSPRSGDLSVYWYQQSLDQGLQFLIQYYNGEERAKGNILERFSAQQFPDLHSELNLSSLELGDSALYFCASSVDANAKGYTFGSGTRLTVV.

The chain combines TRBV15 with TRBJ1-1; the D gene is possibly TRBD1 (5 bases). V lost 0 bases, J lost 4 bases, and 12 bases lay in between. Germline values: CDR1 LNHNV, CDR2 YYDKDF (reference sequence). This CDR3 comprises 15 residues. The DNA for the CDR3 is TGTGCCACCAGCAGAGATTATGGGGGAGGCACTGAAGCTTTCTTT. Encoded protein: CATSRDYGGGTEAFF.

This chain uses TRBV27 with TRBJ2-7; perhaps TRBD1 as D (6 bases). The germline CDR1 and CDR2 sequences are MNHEY and SMNVEV (reference sequence). This CDR3 comprises 14 residues. Trimming cost V 5 bases and J 7 bases, with 18 bases left between them. CDR3 sequence reads: CASSMGQSLGEQYF. The CDR3, as DNA: TGTGCCAGCAGTATGGGACAATCCCTGGGGGAGCAGTACTTC.

In nucleotides, the CDR3 is TGCGCCAGCAGCTTAGACAGGGAAGACACTGAAGCTTTCTTT. Protein: CASSLDREDTEAFF. The V and J genes are TRBV5-1 and TRBJ1-1, with 7 bases fitting TRBD1. The CDR3 extends over 14 amino acids. With 2 bases clipped from V and 3 bases from J, the junction kept 4 bases outside the gene matches. Germline V gene sequence: CDR1 SGHRS, CDR2 YFSETQ.

The chain employs TRBV28 and TRBJ1-5; D is uncertain. The ends were cut back, 2 bases at V and 7 bases at J, with 15 bases in the middle. Germline assignment: CDR1 MDHEN and CDR2 SYDVKM. There are 15 residues in the CDR3. CDR3 DNA: TGTGCCAGCAGTTTAGAGGGAGCTGGGGAGCAGCCCCAGCATTTT. Translating gives CASSLEGAGEQPQHF.

The DNA of the CDR3 is TGTGCCACCAGCAGAGATAAGTCGGCAGGGCGGAATGAGCAGTTCTTC. Translating it yields CATSRDKSAGRNEQFF. The V and J genes are TRBV15 and TRBJ2-1; TRBD1 might be the D (5 bases). There are 16 residues in the CDR3. CDR1 is LNHNV, CDR2 YYDKDF, per germline (reference sequence). V lost 0 bases, J lost 7 bases, and 16 bases lay in between.

The J gene is TRBJ2-7, the V gene TRBV7-9; 8 bases map to TRBD1. Per the germline V gene, CDR1 is SEHNR and CDR2 is FQNEAQ (reference sequence). This CDR3 has 13 amino acids. With V trimmed by 6 bases and J by 8 bases, 9 bases remained unmatched. The CDR3 DNA sequence: TGTGCCAGCAGTTACCCTGGACAGGGCAAGCAGTACTTC. The encoded protein is CASSYPGQGKQYF.

The J gene is TRBJ2-5, the V gene TRBV19, with 13 bases fitting TRBD2. CDR1 and CDR2 (germline): LNHDA, SQIVND (reference sequence). V lost 5 bases to trimming and J lost 4 bases; unmatched junction nucleotides: 7. The CDR3 extends over 16 amino acids. The CDR3 reads CASSDRLAGGGETQYF. Written as DNA, the CDR3 is TGTGCCAGTAGTGACCGACTAGCGGGGGGTGGAGAGACCCAGTACTTC.

V usage is TRBV15 and J usage is TRBJ2-2; D is possibly TRBD2 (6 bases). CDR1 is LNHNV, CDR2 YYDKDF, per germline (reference sequence). V was shortened by 5 bases and J by 5 bases, with 12 bases between the two germline ends. The CDR3 spans 14 residues. CDR3 in amino acids: CATSGGARTGELFF. DNA for the CDR3: TGTGCCACCAGCGGAGGGGCGAGGACCGGGGAGCTGTTTTTT.

The chain is built from TRBV5-1 and TRBJ2-7; 9 bases line up with TRBD2. The CDR3 extends over 15 amino acids. V lost 0 bases, J lost 4 bases, and 5 bases stayed unmatched. The germline CDR1 and CDR2 sequences are SGHRS and YFSETQ. In DNA form, the CDR3 reads TGCGCCAGCAGCTTGGGCCTAGCGGGGCCGTACGAGCAGTACTTC. It yields the protein CASSLGLAGPYEQYF.

The chain links TRBV4-3 to TRBJ1-5; D remains unclear. V was pared by 4 bases and J by 2 bases, with 15 bases between. The CDR3 extends over 16 amino acids. Germline loops: CDR1 LGHNA, CDR2 YSLEER. CDR3 DNA: TGCGCCAGCAGCCGGACTTTGTCGGATGGCAATCAGCCCCAGCATTTT. Protein product: CASSRTLSDGNQPQHF.

DNA for the CDR3: TGTGCCAGCAGCAGATCGACAGGGAACTCCTACGAGCAGTACTTC. Protein product: CASSRSTGNSYEQYF. The chain is built from TRBV7-2 and TRBJ2-7; TRBD1 aligns across 7 bases. The CDR3 consists of 15 residues. CDR1 is SGHTA, CDR2 FQGNSA, per germline. Trimming took 5 bases from V and 0 from J; bases not matched to a gene: 7.

This sequence joins TRBV18 and TRBJ2-6; D is undetermined. CDR1 and CDR2 (germline): KGHSH, LQKENI. V lost 3 bases and J 4 bases, leaving 10 bases between the germline ends. The CDR3 is 15 residues long. The CDR3, as DNA: TGTGCCAGCTCACCTTATGAGCTGGGGGCCAACGTCCTGACTTTC. As protein: CASSPYELGANVLTF.

The chain has TRBV2 and TRBJ1-2; 7 bases line up with TRBD1. CDR1 is SNHLY and CDR2 is FYNNEI in the germline V gene. J lost 4 bases, V lost 5 bases, and 10 bases had no gene match. The CDR3 covers 15 residues. Written as DNA, the CDR3 is TGTGCCAGCAGTCCCAGCCAGGGGGGACCCTATGGCTACACCTTC. Protein: CASSPSQGGPYGYTF.

This clone was recorded a few times. Within the sample, other DNA sequences also encode this same CDR3. The V call is TRBV7-9, the J call TRBJ1-5; tentatively, D is TRBD1 (6 bases). Germline V gene sequence: CDR1 SEHNR, CDR2 FQNEAQ (reference sequence). V was shortened by 3 bases and J by 0 bases, with 6 bases between the two germline ends. The CDR3 consists of 14 residues. CDR3 nucleotides: TGTGCCAGCAGCTTGGACAGTAGCAATCAGCCCCAGCATTTT. Encoded protein: CASSLDSSNQPQHF.